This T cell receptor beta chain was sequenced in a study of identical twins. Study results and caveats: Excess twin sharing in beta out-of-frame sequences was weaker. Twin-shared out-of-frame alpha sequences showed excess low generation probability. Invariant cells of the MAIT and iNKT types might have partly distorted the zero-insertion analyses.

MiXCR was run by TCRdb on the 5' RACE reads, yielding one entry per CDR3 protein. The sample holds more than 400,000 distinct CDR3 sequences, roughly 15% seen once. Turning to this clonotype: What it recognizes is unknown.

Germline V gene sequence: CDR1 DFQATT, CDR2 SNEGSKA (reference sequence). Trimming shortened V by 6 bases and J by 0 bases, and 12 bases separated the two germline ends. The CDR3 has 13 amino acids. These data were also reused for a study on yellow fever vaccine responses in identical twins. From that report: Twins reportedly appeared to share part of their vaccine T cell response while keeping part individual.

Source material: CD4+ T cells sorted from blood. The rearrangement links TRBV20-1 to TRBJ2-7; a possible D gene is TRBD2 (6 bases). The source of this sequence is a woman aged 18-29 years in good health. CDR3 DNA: TGCAGTGCCAGCCGGGACTTCTCCTACGAGCAGTACGTC. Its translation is CSASRDFSYEQYV.